This T cell receptor (beta chain) emerged from a study of shared clonotypes between healthy human individuals. Study-wide results and limits: Rarefaction indicated that sorted-subset sequencing remained incomplete although depth was large. It was the non-shared clonotypes that had lower generation probabilities than clonotypes shared by all four donors.

A remark on this clone: The antigen is unknown.

The trim removed 5 bases at V and 1 base at J, leaving 13 bases unmatched. The CDR3 runs to 17 residues. Looked up from germline, CDR1 is KGHSH and CDR2 is LQKENI. The assay was run at deep level. Over several immunoSEQ plates, each subset's genomic DNA was distributed in even portions. TCRdb keeps only in-frame clones here, not all; method: immunoSEQ multiplex PCR. Found here are around 1.5 million clones, 95% to 99% of them singletons; the top ten hold around 0.45%. The genes are TRBV18 and TRBJ2-7, with TRBD2 matching 8 bases. Material: naive CD4+ T cells sorted from blood. The subset was: CD45RA+ positively selected. The sequence derives from a man aged 25-45 years in good health. Here the CDR3 DNA reads TGTGCCAGCTCAGCGAGGACTAGCCGTTTCGGATCCTACGAGCAGTACTTC. It specifies CASSARTSRFGSYEQYF.